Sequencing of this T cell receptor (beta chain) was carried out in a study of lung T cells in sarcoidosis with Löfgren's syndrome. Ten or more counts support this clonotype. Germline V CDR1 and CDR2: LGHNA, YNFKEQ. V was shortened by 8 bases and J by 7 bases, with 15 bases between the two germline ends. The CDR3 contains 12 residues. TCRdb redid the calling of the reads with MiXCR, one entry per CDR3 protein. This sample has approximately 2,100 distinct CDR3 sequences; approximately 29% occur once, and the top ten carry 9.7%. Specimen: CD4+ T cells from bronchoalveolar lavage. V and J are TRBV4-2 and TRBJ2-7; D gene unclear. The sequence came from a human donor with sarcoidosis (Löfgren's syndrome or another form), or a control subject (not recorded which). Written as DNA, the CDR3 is TGTGCCAGCTTCGCCCTCCTGGGGGAGCAGTACTTC. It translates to CASFALLGEQYF.